This TCR beta chain came from a study of T cells in Graves' hyperthyroidism and ophthalmopathy. No ophthalmopathy progression within 18 months constituted stable Graves' hyperthyroidism. It was uncontrolled infection, other autoimmune disease, pregnancy or lactation that excluded patients. TCR beta CDR3 region amplification was performed from RNA transcripts. The HTBI primer set served for first-round RT-PCR of the TCR CDR3. TCRdb re-called the multiplex PCR reads through MiXCR, storing one row per CDR3 protein. Of nearly 750,000 distinct CDR3 sequences listed, 35% are singletons. Findings of the study overall: A model built on 13 V-J features separated ophthalmopathy from stable hyperthyroidism. The model predicted ophthalmopathy a median about 6.6 months before onset.

With regard to this clonotype: What it binds is unknown.

Per germline, CDR1 SQVTM and CDR2 ANQGSEA. There are 14 residues in the CDR3. V lost 4 bases to trimming and J lost 13 bases, with 23 bases between them. This TCR came from a woman aged 40 to 50 with Graves' hyperthyroidism. The source material was blood. The chain has TRBV29-1 and TRBJ1-5, with D unclear. CDR3 region: CSVVVPVVGDTQHF. The CDR3 DNA sequence: TGCAGCGTTGTGGTCCCGGTGGTGGGAGATACGCAGCATTTT.